Following are 32 T cell receptor beta chains from one sample sequenced in a study of T cell repertoires in cytomegalovirus infection. These receptors' targets are unknown. TCRdb called the reads again in MiXCR, with one record for every CDR3 protein. The top ten clones hold around 12% of a sample with about 830,000 distinct CDR3 sequences, 30% to 35% of them seen once. Sequences were derived from cultured CD8+ T cells from PBMCs, sampled from culture after CMV antigen stimulation. These receptor sequences come from a human donor in good health (CMV status not recorded). Some clones in this sample may be carry-over from other donors' samples.

This clonotype was detected only a few times. The chain carries TRBV6-5 and TRBJ2-7; D tentatively fits TRBD1 or TRBD2 (5 bases each). Germline CDR1 and CDR2: MNHEY and SVGAGI. This CDR3 region has 16 residues. V shed 0 bases and J shed 3 bases, with 15 bases lying between them. CDR3 amino acids: CASSYSEGHSVYEQYF. CDR3 sequence (DNA): TGTGCCAGCAGTTACTCCGAAGGACATAGCGTCTACGAGCAGTACTTC.

The table lists this clonotype with a few counts. V usage is TRBV11-2 and J usage is TRBJ2-3; TRBD1 or TRBD2 may be the D gene (7 bases each). CDR1 is SGHAT and CDR2 is FQNNGV in the germline V gene. The ends were cut back, 7 bases at V and 1 base at J, with 21 bases in the middle. The CDR3 length is 17 residues. The DNA of the CDR3 is TGTGCCAGCACCGGGGCCTGGGAGGGGGCTGGCACAGATACGCAGTATTTT. Translating it yields CASTGAWEGAGTDTQYF.

V usage is TRBV9 and J usage is TRBJ2-1; the D gene is possibly TRBD1 (6 bases). This CDR3 region has 14 residues. Trimming removed 0 bases from V and 5 bases from J, with 9 bases in between. Germline CDR1 and CDR2: SGDLS and YYNGEE. The CDR3 loop reads CASSVETGDNEQFF. CDR3 bases: TGTGCCAGCAGCGTAGAGACAGGAGACAATGAGCAGTTCTTC.

This clonotype turned up a few times. The rearrangement uses TRBV4-3 and TRBJ2-1; maybe TRBD2 (7 bases). Germline V gene sequence: CDR1 LGHNA, CDR2 YSLEER. V was pared by 0 bases and J by 6 bases, with 18 bases between. The CDR3 is 17 amino acids. The CDR3, as DNA: TGCGCCAGCAGCCAAGATACCTCGGGGGGCGGCTTCAATGAGCAGTTCTTC. Protein product: CASSQDTSGGGFNEQFF.

This clonotype was detected only once. A read error may be the cause here, since a much bigger clone is one base away. The chain has TRBV28 and TRBJ1-4; 9 positions match TRBD1. The germline V gene has CDR1 MDHEN and CDR2 SYDVKM. The CDR3 length is 15 residues. The V gene end was trimmed by 7 bases and the J gene end by 2 bases; junction bases not matched to a gene: 5. As DNA, the CDR3 is TGTGCCAGCAAGACAGGGGGGTCGACTAATGAAAAACTGTTTTTT. It encodes CASKTGGSTNEKLFF.

The chain carries TRBV5-1 and TRBJ2-7, with TRBD2 matching 9 bases. Losses at the gene ends were 0 bases for V and 3 bases for J; bases not matched to a gene: 7. The CDR3 is 16 amino acids. The germline V gene encodes CDR1 SGHRS and CDR2 YFSETQ. The CDR3 region has the DNA TGCGCCAGCAGCTTGGGGTTCGGACTAGCGATCTACGAGCAGTACTTC. Translating it yields CASSLGFGLAIYEQYF.

V gene TRBV19 combines with J gene TRBJ2-5; D might be TRBD1 (5 bases). CDR1 and CDR2 (germline): LNHDA, SQIVND (reference sequence). The CDR3 extends over 15 amino acids. Trimming shortened V by 2 bases and J by 5 bases, and 15 bases separated the two germline ends. The CDR3 nucleotides read TGTGCCAGTAGTATAAGATTAGGGGCAGGGGAGACCCAGTACTTC. Protein: CASSIRLGAGETQYF.

This clonotype was observed a handful of times. This chain joins TRBV7-9 and TRBJ1-4; possible D gene TRBD1, 5 bases. The length of the CDR3 is 16 residues. In germline, CDR1 is SEHNR, CDR2 FQNEAQ (reference sequence). V was pared by 5 bases and J by 8 bases, with 21 bases between. The CDR3 DNA reads TGTGCCAGCAGCGGACACAGGTTACCCATGGGGGAAAAACTGTTTTTT. This translates into CASSGHRLPMGEKLFF.

This clonotype was detected a few times. The CDR3 reads CASSEYFQGALDYYGYTF. CDR3 DNA sequence: TGTGCCAGCAGTGAATACTTTCAGGGGGCGCTAGATTACTATGGCTACACCTTC. This rearrangement joins TRBV25-1 to TRBJ1-2; the match to TRBD1 covers 8 bases. J gave up 3 bases and V 0 bases, and 12 bases lay outside the gene matches. Per germline, CDR1 MGHDK and CDR2 SYGVNS. CDR3 length: 18 amino acids.

This chain joins TRBV5-6 and TRBJ2-3; D gene uncertain. In germline, CDR1 is SGHDT, CDR2 YYEEEE. V gave up 4 bases and J gave up 6 bases, with 15 bases separating them. There are 14 residues in the CDR3. In DNA form, the CDR3 reads TGTGCCAGCAGCCCCGGTCTGGGTTCGGATACGCAGTATTTT. As protein: CASSPGLGSDTQYF.

This rearrangement joins TRBV13 to TRBJ1-1; the D gene is possibly TRBD1 (6 bases). The V gene's germline CDR1 is PRHDT and CDR2 FYEKMQ (reference sequence). Trimming took 5 bases from V and 10 from J, leaving 14 bases between them. The CDR3 extends over 12 amino acids. CDR3 sequence reads: CASSDWEGGAFF. DNA for the CDR3: TGTGCCAGCAGCGACTGGGAGGGGGGAGCTTTCTTT.

Only a few counts were recorded for this clonotype. The rearrangement links TRBV7-9 to TRBJ2-3; 7 positions agree with TRBD1. Germline V gene lookup returns CDR1 SEHNR and CDR2 FQNEAQ (reference sequence). CDR3 length: 17 residues. Trimming at V came to 0 bases and at J to 0 bases, leaving 6 bases not matched to a gene. The CDR3 spells CASSLARGQRSTDTQYF. The CDR3 bases are TGTGCCAGCAGCTTAGCGAGGGGGCAGCGAAGCACAGATACGCAGTATTTT.

There are a few counts of this clonotype. V usage is TRBV27 and J usage is TRBJ1-5; D ambiguous. In germline, CDR1 is MNHEY, CDR2 SMNVEV (reference sequence). The CDR3 spans 20 residues. Trimming pared 0 bases from V and 0 bases from J, leaving 21 bases between. The CDR3 here is CASSLSPHITGGYSNQPQHF. The CDR3 DNA follows: TGTGCCAGCAGTTTATCGCCCCACATTACTGGAGGGTATAGCAATCAGCCCCAGCATTTT.

V is TRBV10-3 and J is TRBJ2-1; TRBD2 is a possible D gene (6 bases). CDR3 size: 12 residues. Germline assignment: CDR1 ENHRY and CDR2 SYGVKD. V was shortened by 5 bases and J by 8 bases, with 10 bases between the two germline ends. The CDR3 DNA reads as TGTGCCATCAGTCCGGGACTGGATGAGCAGTTCTTC. Protein sequence: CAISPGLDEQFF.

This clonotype was detected many times. Here the CDR3 DNA reads TGCAGTGCTAGAATTTCCGGATCTTGGGCCAATGAGCAGTTCTTC. Protein product: CSARISGSWANEQFF. The rearrangement links TRBV20-1 to TRBJ2-1; no firm D call. The germline CDR1 and CDR2 sequences are DFQATT and SNEGSKA (reference sequence). V was cut by 2 bases and J by 6 bases, with 17 bases left in between. The CDR3 loop spans 15 amino acids.

This clonotype has only a few counts. The chain joins TRBV10-3 to TRBJ2-1; 10 positions match TRBD2. Losses at the gene ends were 3 bases for V and 10 bases for J; bases not matched to a gene: 9. CDR3 length: 15 amino acids. In germline, CDR1 is ENHRY, CDR2 SYGVKD. This CDR3 reads CAISDDVAGGREQFF. CDR3 nucleotide sequence: TGTGCCATCAGTGACGATGTAGCGGGGGGACGCGAGCAGTTCTTC.

There are many counts of this clonotype. The CDR3 loop reads CASSSTSGHPKDTQYF. The CDR3 nucleotides are TGTGCCAGCAGCTCAACGTCCGGACACCCCAAAGATACGCAGTATTTT. The chain is built from TRBV7-9 and TRBJ2-3; tentative D call: TRBD1 (5 bases). The germline gives CDR1 SEHNR, CDR2 FQNEAQ (reference sequence). Trimming removed 4 bases from V and 5 bases from J, with 19 bases in between. The length of the CDR3 is 16 residues.

The chain employs TRBV27 and TRBJ1-6; weak D call: TRBD1 (5 bases). This CDR3 has 15 residues. From germline, CDR1 is MNHEY and CDR2 SMNVEV (reference sequence). V lost 6 bases and J lost 8, with 17 bases in between. CDR3 sequence reads: CASSPREGRHSPLHF. The CDR3 nucleotides are TGTGCCAGCAGCCCCAGGGAGGGCCGCCATTCACCCCTCCACTTT.

This clonotype turned up a few times. The chain recombines TRBV24-1 with TRBJ2-2; D is undetermined. V shed 7 bases and J shed 5 bases, with 13 bases lying between them. CDR3 length equals 14 residues. Looked up from germline, CDR1 is KGHDR and CDR2 is SFDVKD. CDR3 amino acids: CATSHTDTTGELFF. The CDR3 nucleotides read TGTGCCACCAGCCACACAGATACTACCGGGGAGCTGTTTTTT.

This clonotype was seen only a few times. CDR3 bases: TGTGCCAGTAGTACCTGGGGTAGCGGGGGCCTTTTCAATGAGCAGTTCTTC. It yields the protein CASSTWGSGGLFNEQFF. The chain couples TRBV19 to TRBJ2-1; 9 nucleotides match TRBD2. CDR1 and CDR2 (germline): LNHDA, SQIVND (reference sequence). CDR3 length: 17 residues. The junction had 13 bases not matched to a gene; V was cut back by 4 bases and J by 6 bases.

This clonotype was seen a few times. The chain couples TRBV7-9 to TRBJ2-5, with D possibly TRBD1 on 5 matching bases. The CDR3 has 16 amino acids. V lost 4 bases to trimming and J lost 7 bases, with 22 bases between them. CDR1 is SEHNR, CDR2 FQNEAQ, per germline (reference sequence). CDR3 nucleotides: TGTGCCAGCAGCTCCCCCGGTCCAGGGCCGGAGCGGACCCAGTACTTC. Residues: CASSSPGPGPERTQYF.

This clonotype was detected ten times or more. This chain connects TRBV7-6 to TRBJ2-1; D unresolved. V gave up 2 bases and J gave up 5 bases, with 1 base separating them. Germline V gene lookup returns CDR1 SGHVS and CDR2 FNYEAQ. The CDR3 covers 11 residues. This CDR3 is CASSLNNEQFF. The CDR3 DNA follows: TGTGCCAGCAGCTTAAACAATGAGCAGTTCTTC. Together with reference TRBV7-6 and TRBJ2-1, the CDR3 gives the full variable domain: GAGVSQSPRYKVTKRGQDVALRCDPISGHVSLYWYRQALGQGPEFLTYFNYEAQQDKSGLPNDRFSAERPEGSISTLTIQRTEQRDSAMYRCASSLNNEQFFGPGTRLTVL.

This clonotype has a count of ten or more. V and J are TRBV27 and TRBJ2-2; maybe TRBD1 (6 bases). Germline V gene data show CDR1 as MNHEY and CDR2 as SMNVEV (reference sequence). The CDR3 totals 16 residues. V was pared by 11 bases and J by 1 base, with 20 bases between. CDR3 bases: TGTGCCGCGAAACAGGGTAGCCACAAGAACACCGGGGAGCTGTTTTTT. This sequence encodes CAAKQGSHKNTGELFF.

This chain connects TRBV27 to TRBJ2-1; TRBD2 matches 9 bases. V lost 9 bases and J lost 10; bases outside the gene matches: 16. Germline CDR1 MNHEY, CDR2 SMNVEV (reference sequence). This CDR3 comprises 15 residues. The CDR3 region is CASCGGGATFHEQFF. The CDR3 DNA follows: TGTGCCAGTTGCGGCGGGGGGGCCACTTTTCACGAGCAGTTCTTC.

This clonotype was counted many times. The rearrangement links TRBV4-3 to TRBJ1-5; 8 bases agree with TRBD1. V dropped 3 bases and J dropped 5; count of bases not matched to a gene: 0. Looked up from germline, CDR1 is LGHNA and CDR2 is YSLEER. The CDR3 consists of 13 residues. In DNA form, the CDR3 reads TGCGCCAGCAGCCAGGACAGGGATCAGCCCCAGCATTTT. Protein sequence: CASSQDRDQPQHF.

This chain joins TRBV19 and TRBJ2-7, with D unresolved. The V gene lost 4 bases and the J gene lost 5 bases, with 9 bases spanning the gap. The V gene's germline CDR1 is LNHDA and CDR2 SQIVND (reference sequence). The CDR3 covers 12 residues. The CDR3 sequence: CASSTDLDEQYF. Written as DNA, the CDR3 is TGTGCCAGTAGTACTGACCTTGACGAGCAGTACTTC.

This clonotype was recorded a few times. This chain uses TRBV12-3 or TRBV12-4 with TRBJ2-3; D unresolved. The CDR3 consists of 15 residues. V lost 3 bases, J lost 2 bases, and 12 bases lay in between. Written as DNA, the CDR3 is TGTGCCAGCAGTTTGACCAGCTCTTACACAGATACGCAGTATTTT. Translating gives CASSLTSSYTDTQYF.

The CDR3 DNA reads TGTGCCACCAGCAGAACAATCCGGGACAACATAAACATTCAGTACTTC. Translated, it gives CATSRTIRDNINIQYF. The chain recombines TRBV15 with TRBJ2-4; maybe TRBD1 (6 bases). Germline V CDR1 and CDR2: LNHNV, YYDKDF (reference sequence). This CDR3 comprises 16 residues. Deletions cut 2 bases from V and 6 bases from J, with 17 bases between.

The chain has TRBV6-1 and TRBJ2-4, with a tentative D call TRBD1 (5 bases). This CDR3 is 18 amino acids long. Germline-derived CDR1 and CDR2 are MNHNS and SASEGT. V lost 0 bases and J 4 bases, leaving 19 bases between the germline ends. CDR3 sequence: CASSEAWQRGPDKNIQYF. CDR3 in DNA: TGTGCCAGCAGTGAAGCATGGCAAAGGGGCCCGGATAAAAACATTCAGTACTTC.

Many counts were recorded for this clonotype. The chain is built from TRBV4-3 and TRBJ2-3; 10 nucleotides agree with TRBD2. The V and J ends lost 0 bases and 4 bases, in that order; junction bases with no gene match: 4. The CDR3 extends over 16 amino acids. Germline V gene sequence: CDR1 LGHNA, CDR2 YSLEER. The CDR3 sequence: CASSQDFSGGSDTQYF. CDR3 DNA sequence: TGCGCCAGCAGCCAAGATTTTAGCGGGGGGTCAGATACGCAGTATTTT.

This clonotype appeared a few times. CDR3: CASSYPREGQFF. In nucleotides, the CDR3 is TGTGCCAGCAGTTACCCGAGGGAGGGGCAGTTCTTC. This chain joins TRBV6-6 and TRBJ2-1; TRBD2 matches at 7 bases. The CDR3 runs to 12 residues. V dropped 2 bases and J dropped 12; count of bases not matched to a gene: 4. Looked up from germline, CDR1 is MNHNY and CDR2 is SVGAGI (reference sequence).

This sequence joins TRBV6-2 or TRBV6-3 and TRBJ2-7; the match to TRBD1 covers 7 bases. The ends lost 6 bases at V and 7 bases at J; junction bases unmatched: 9. Per the germline V gene, CDR1 is MNHEY and CDR2 is SVGEGT. CDR3 length: 13 residues. The CDR3 protein is CASRPGQAREQYF. The CDR3 DNA follows: TGTGCCAGCAGACCAGGACAGGCAAGGGAGCAGTACTTC.